One sample yielded the 20 T cell receptor beta chains listed below, sequenced in a study of CD8+CD57+ T cells in acquired aplastic anemia. The TCR beta profiling, which covered VDJ combination and CDR3 sequence, was carried out using genomic DNA as the template. TCRdb redid the calling of the reads with MiXCR, one entry per CDR3 protein. Of some 140,000 distinct CDR3 sequences in the sample, approximately 52% are singletons; the top ten hold 12%. Only patients with CD8+CD57+ cell expansion on flow cytometry were chosen for sequencing. Sequencing was carried out using sorted CD4+, CD8+, or CD8+CD57+ T cells (not recorded which) from PBMCs. The receptors derive from a human donor with aplastic anemia.

Note on this clonotype: This may come from a read error, since a much larger clone is one base off. The rearrangement joins TRBV12-3 or TRBV12-4 to TRBJ2-2, with a possible D match to TRBD2 (5 bases). The CDR3 totals 11 residues. The CDR3 sequence: CASTLTGEPFF. In nucleotides, the CDR3 is TGTGCCAGCACCCTCACCGGGGAGCCGTTTTTT.

This clonotype has only a few counts. The chain couples TRBV24-1 to TRBJ1-2, with TRBD1 identical over 7 bases. The germline V gene has CDR1 KGHDR and CDR2 SFDVKD. Unmatched junction bases numbered 13, after V lost 7 bases and J lost 9 bases. There are 14 residues in the CDR3. The CDR3 loop reads CATRETGAGWRYTF. In nucleotides, the CDR3 is TGTGCCACCAGGGAAACAGGGGCGGGATGGCGCTACACCTTC.

The chain carries TRBV20-1 and TRBJ1-6, with TRBD1 matching over 8 bases. Germline loops: CDR1 DFQATT, CDR2 SNEGSKA (reference sequence). The ends lost 6 bases at V and 5 bases at J; junction bases unmatched: 12. The CDR3 loop spans 16 amino acids. This CDR3 reads CSASSVGQVDNSPLHF. CDR3 nucleotide sequence: TGCAGTGCCAGCAGCGTGGGACAGGTTGATAATTCACCCCTCCACTTT.

J is TRBJ2-5 and V is TRBV6-1, with 13 bases fitting TRBD2. Trimming took 5 bases from V and 5 from J; bases not matched to a gene: 5. CDR1 MNHNS and CDR2 SASEGT come from the germline V gene. The CDR3 is 15 amino acids. CDR3 DNA sequence: TGTGCCAGCAGTCGGACTAGCGGGGGCCGGGAGACCCAGTACTTC. Translating gives CASSRTSGGRETQYF.

This clonotype appeared many times. The chain employs TRBV9 and TRBJ2-1, with 10 positions matching TRBD1. This CDR3 has 14 residues. The trim removed 8 bases at V and 6 bases at J, leaving 8 bases unmatched. Germline V CDR1 and CDR2: SGDLS, YYNGEE. Written as DNA, the CDR3 is TGTGCCAGTACCGGGACAGGGGTGGCCAATGAGCAGTTCTTC. Its translation is CASTGTGVANEQFF. Full variable domain (rest looked up from reference TRBV9 and TRBJ2-1): DSGVTQTPKHLITATGQRVTLRCSPRSGDLSVYWYQQSLDQGLQFLIQYYNGEERAKGNILERFSAQQFPDLHSELNLSSLELGDSALYFCASTGTGVANEQFFGPGTRLTVL.

The chain joins TRBV11-2 to TRBJ2-4; 14 bases fit TRBD2. With 3 bases clipped from V and 8 bases from J, the junction kept 6 bases outside the gene matches. Germline CDR1 and CDR2: SGHAT and FQNNGV. The CDR3 sequence is 16 residues long. CDR3 DNA: TGTGCCAGCAGCTTTGGACTAGCGGGGGGCCCGGACATTCAGTACTTC. Amino acids: CASSFGLAGGPDIQYF.

The gene calls are TRBV2 and TRBJ1-5; D remains unclear. V was clipped by 2 bases and J by 5 bases, with 10 bases between them. The CDR3 runs to 14 residues. The germline V gene has CDR1 SNHLY and CDR2 FYNNEI. This chain's CDR3 is CASSESPGDQPQHF. DNA for the CDR3: TGTGCCAGCAGTGAATCCCCCGGAGATCAGCCCCAGCATTTT.

The table lists this clonotype with a few counts. V and J are TRBV24-1 and TRBJ2-7, with D possibly matching TRBD1 (5 bases). Trimming left V 10 bases short and J 5 bases short, with 14 bases between. CDR3 length: 12 amino acids. Germline-derived CDR1 and CDR2 are KGHDR and SFDVKD. The CDR3 sequence is CATSSGFNEQYF. In DNA, the CDR3 is TGTGCCACAAGTTCAGGGTTCAACGAGCAGTACTTC.

The chain couples TRBV5-1 to TRBJ2-3, with 7 bases that match TRBD2. J lost 0 bases, V lost 0 bases, and 7 bases had no gene match. The CDR3 is 17 residues long. Germline V lookup: CDR1 SGHRS, CDR2 YFSETQ. This CDR3 is CASSLERAGVSTDTQYF. The CDR3 nucleotides read TGCGCCAGCAGCTTGGAGAGGGCGGGAGTGAGCACAGATACGCAGTATTTT.

V gene TRBV10-2 combines with J gene TRBJ2-3; 7 bases agree with TRBD2. The CDR3 is 15 amino acids. Per the germline V gene, CDR1 is WSHSY and CDR2 is SAAADI. Trimming removed 7 bases from V and 8 bases from J; junction bases left unmatched: 15. The CDR3 protein is CASTFGAASGGTQYF. The DNA for the CDR3 is TGCGCCAGCACTTTCGGAGCCGCGTCGGGGGGTACGCAGTATTTT.

Ten or more counts support this clonotype. J is TRBJ2-7 and V is TRBV10-2; possible D gene TRBD2, 6 bases. CDR1 and CDR2 (germline): WSHSY, SAAADI. V was cut by 3 bases and J by 1 base, with 7 bases left in between. This CDR3 contains 13 residues. The CDR3 loop is CASSDGGSYEQYF. DNA for the CDR3: TGCGCCAGCAGTGATGGAGGGTCCTACGAGCAGTACTTC.

This clonotype was seen just once. The chain has TRBV11-1 and TRBJ2-5; 14 bases map to TRBD2. CDR1 is SGHAT, CDR2 FQDESV, per germline (reference sequence). V lost 1 base, J lost 1 base, and 2 bases stayed unmatched. The CDR3 totals 17 residues. The CDR3 reads CASSLEGTSGGQETQYF. The DNA of the CDR3 is TGTGCCAGCAGCTTAGAGGGGACTAGCGGGGGCCAAGAGACCCAGTACTTC.

The chain carries TRBV7-9 and TRBJ1-2; 9 positions agree with TRBD1. This CDR3 region has 15 residues. The trim removed 1 base at V and 5 bases at J, leaving 5 bases unmatched. The germline gives CDR1 SEHNR, CDR2 FQNEAQ (reference sequence). The CDR3 spells CASSLVSGTGYGYTF. In DNA form, the CDR3 reads TGTGCCAGCAGCTTAGTCTCCGGGACAGGGTATGGCTACACCTTC.

This clonotype appeared a few times. J is TRBJ2-7 and V is TRBV20-1, with 7 bases that match TRBD2. The germline V gene encodes CDR1 DFQATT and CDR2 SNEGSKA (reference sequence). J was trimmed by 2 bases and V by 4 bases; bases with no gene match: 5. The CDR3 contains 13 residues. CDR3 sequence reads: CSAMGEGAYEQYF. In DNA, the CDR3 is TGCAGTGCTATGGGGGAGGGCGCCTACGAGCAGTACTTC.

The genes are TRBV20-1 and TRBJ2-7, with D possibly called TRBD1 or TRBD2 (5 bases each). The CDR3 length is 16 residues. Trimming stripped 6 bases from V and 3 bases from J, with 24 bases between. Germline CDR1 DFQATT, CDR2 SNEGSKA (reference sequence). Here the CDR3 DNA reads TGCAGTGCCCCCTCCTCAAGCCCGGGACGCGTCTACGAGCAGTACTTC. It encodes CSAPSSSPGRVYEQYF.

To note about this clonotype: One end of the junction does not line up with germline, which may come from a read error. The J gene is TRBJ2-5, the V gene TRBV20-1; no clear D gene. The germline V gene encodes CDR1 DFQATT and CDR2 SNEGSKA (reference sequence). The CDR3 is 12 residues long. The CDR3 protein is CSADPHEEAQYF. DNA for the CDR3: TGCAGTGCCGACCCCCATGAAGAGGCCCAGTACTTC.

Ten or more counts support this clonotype. The chain joins TRBV20-1 to TRBJ1-3, with D unclear. Per the germline V gene, CDR1 is DFQATT and CDR2 is SNEGSKA (reference sequence). Trimming shortened V by 0 bases and J by 5 bases, and 11 bases separated the two germline ends. The CDR3 is 14 amino acids. The CDR3, as DNA: TGCAGTGCTAGAGATCGCATTACGAGAAACACCATATATTTT. Amino acids: CSARDRITRNTIYF.

This clonotype was observed once. CDR3 coding DNA: TGTGCCAGCAGTTCCGGACAGCGGGGGTACTTC. Protein sequence: CASSSGQRGYF. V is TRBV2 and J is TRBJ2-5; D is perhaps TRBD2 (7 bases). With 5 bases removed from V and 13 bases from J, the gap between germline ends came to 14 bases. The length of the CDR3 is 11 residues. Per germline, CDR1 SNHLY and CDR2 FYNNEI.

This clonotype was recorded a few times. The V call is TRBV6-1, the J call TRBJ2-7, with 10 bases matching TRBD1. The CDR3 sequence is 15 residues long. Germline lookup yields CDR1 MNHNS and CDR2 SASEGT. V shed 8 bases and J 5 bases; nucleotides not matched to a gene: 12. The CDR3: CASGNRDRGGDEQYF. DNA of the CDR3: TGTGCCAGCGGAAACCGGGACAGGGGTGGGGACGAGCAGTACTTC.

This clonotype has only a few counts. The chain carries TRBV15 and TRBJ2-3, with 16 bases aligning to TRBD2. This CDR3 is 17 amino acids long. The V segment lost 1 base and the J segment 4 bases; nucleotides outside the gene matches: 2. Looked up from germline, CDR1 is LNHNV and CDR2 is YYDKDF (reference sequence). The CDR3 loop reads CATSRGGTSGGADTQYF. DNA for the CDR3: TGTGCCACCAGCAGAGGTGGGACTAGCGGGGGGGCAGATACGCAGTATTTT. The whole variable domain, filled in from reference TRBV15 and TRBJ2-3, reads DAMVIQNPRYQVTQFGKPVTLSCSQTLNHNVMYWYQQKSSQAPKLLFHYYDKDFNNEADTPDNFQSRRPNTSFCFLDIRSPGLGDTAMYLCATSRGGTSGGADTQYFGPGTRLTVL.